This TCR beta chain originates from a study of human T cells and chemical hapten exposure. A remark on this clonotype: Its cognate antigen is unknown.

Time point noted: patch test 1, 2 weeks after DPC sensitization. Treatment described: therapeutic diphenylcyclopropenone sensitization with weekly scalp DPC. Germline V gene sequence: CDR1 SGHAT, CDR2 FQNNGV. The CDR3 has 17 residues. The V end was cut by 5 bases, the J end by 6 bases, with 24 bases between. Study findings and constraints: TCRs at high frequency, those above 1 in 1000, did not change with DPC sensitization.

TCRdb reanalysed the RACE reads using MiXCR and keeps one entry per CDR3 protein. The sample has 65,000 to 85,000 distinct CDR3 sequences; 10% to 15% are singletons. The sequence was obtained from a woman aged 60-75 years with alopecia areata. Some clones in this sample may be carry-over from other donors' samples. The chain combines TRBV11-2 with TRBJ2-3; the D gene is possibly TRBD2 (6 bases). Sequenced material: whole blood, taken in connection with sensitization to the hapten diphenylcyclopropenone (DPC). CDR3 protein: CASSHDAGTGGWDTQYF. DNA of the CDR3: TGTGCCAGCAGCCACGACGCCGGGACTGGAGGTTGGGATACGCAGTATTTT.